A selection of T cell receptor beta chains follows, all from one sample in a study of OX40 agonist ivuxolimab in advanced cancers. Generated by immunoSEQ multiplex PCR, the TCRdb table keeps only in-frame clones and is missing some. The data hold tens of thousands of clones, with 75% to 90% observed a single time. The sequenced sample was CD4+ or CD8+ T cells sorted from blood, obtained in a trial of the OX40 agonist ivuxolimab. The receptors come from an adult with an advanced solid tumor such as melanoma, head and neck, liver or kidney cancer. The CDR3 runs from the conserved cysteine through the conserved F or W. D genes are given only for firm matches. Clone size is given for some rows only: seen once, a few or many times, or a class if the clone is expanded.

v_call	j_call	clone_size	d_call	cdr3_nt	cdr3_aa
TRBV25-1	TRBJ2-1	NA	NA	TGTGCCAGCAGTGAGAGGGCCAATGAGCAGTTCTTC	CASSERANEQFF
TRBV15	TRBJ1-1	once	NA	TGTGCCACCAGCAGAGGTGGGGGGACTGAAGCTTTCTTT	CATSRGGGTEAFF
TRBV28	TRBJ2-5	NA	NA	TGTGCCAGCAGTGACACCCTCCTGGGGATGGCCCAGTACTTC	CASSDTLLGMAQYF
TRBV28	TRBJ2-7	NA	NA	TGTGCCAGCAGTTCCAGGGACTACGAGCAGTACTTC	CASSSRDYEQYF
TRBV11-2	TRBJ1-2	NA	NA	TGTGCCAGCAGCTTAGGGAGGGGTAACTATGGCTACACCTTC	CASSLGRGNYGYTF
TRBV30	TRBJ2-1	NA	NA	TGTGCCTGGAGTTTGAAGGTCGGTGAGCAGTTCTTC	CAWSLKVGEQFF
TRBV30	TRBJ1-2	NA	NA	TGTGCCTGGAGTACCAGGGCAGAAGGCTACACCTTC	CAWSTRAEGYTF
TRBV7-2	TRBJ1-4	NA	TRBD1	TGTGCCAGCAGCACGGACAGGGGAGGTCGGGTCCGTGAAAAACTGTTTTTT	CASSTDRGGRVREKLFF
TRBV6-5	TRBJ2-7	NA	NA	TGTGCCAGCAAAAGGACAGTAAGCTCCTACGAGCAGTACTTC	CASKRTVSSYEQYF
TRBV25-1	TRBJ2-3	NA	TRBD2	TGTGCCAGCAGTGCCCGGACTAGCTTAACAGATACGCAGTATTTT	CASSARTSLTDTQYF
TRBV9	TRBJ2-5	few	NA	TGTGCCAGCAGCGTAGTCGGGGGCCAAGAGACCCAGTACTTC	CASSVVGGQETQYF
TRBV19	TRBJ2-3	NA	NA	TGTGCCAGTGGACTAACAGATACGCAGTATTTT	CASGLTDTQYF
TRBV2	TRBJ1-1	NA	TRBD1	TGTGCCAGCACATGGACAGGGGGCGCCCGGACTGAAGCTTTCTTT	CASTWTGGARTEAFF
TRBV7-3	TRBJ2-1	NA	TRBD1	TGTGCCAGCAGCTTAGGGACAGGGAATTCCTACAATGAGCAGTTCTTC	CASSLGTGNSYNEQFF
TRBV6-1	TRBJ2-4	few	TRBD1	TGTGCCAGCAGTGAACCGGACAGGTCAGCCAAAAACATTCAGTACTTC	CASSEPDRSAKNIQYF
TRBV15	TRBJ2-3	once	NA	TGTGCCACCAGCAGAGATCCAACTAGATCCACAGATACGCAGTATTTT	CATSRDPTRSTDTQYF
TRBV28	TRBJ1-5	NA	TRBD1	TGTGCCAGCAGTTTTGTACAGGGGGTTGGCGGCAATCAGCCCCAGCATTTT	CASSFVQGVGGNQPQHF
TRBV4-1	TRBJ2-1	once	NA	TGCGCCAGCAGCCAAGTAGGGGGAAGCTCCTACAATGAGCAGTTCTTC	CASSQVGGSSYNEQFF
TRBV25-1	TRBJ2-4	NA	TRBD2	TGTGCCAGCAGTGAAGGGCTAGCGGGTCTAGCCAAAAACATTCAGTACTTC	CASSEGLAGLAKNIQYF
TRBV28	TRBJ2-7	NA	TRBD1	TGTGCCACCCACAGGGGTTTCTACGAGCAGTACTTC	CATHRGFYEQYF
TRBV18	TRBJ1-2	NA	NA	TGTGCCAGCTCACCACCGGCACGGTACTATGGCTACACCTTC	CASSPPARYYGYTF
TRBV7-9	TRBJ2-5	NA	NA	TGTGCCAGCAGCTATGAGCGGTTTAAGTACTTC	CASSYERFKYF
TRBV5-1	TRBJ2-1	NA	TRBD2	TGCGCCAGCAGCTTCTTAGCGGGAGCCACGGGTGAGCAGTTCTTC	CASSFLAGATGEQFF
TRBV9	TRBJ2-1	NA	NA	TGTGCCAGCAGCGTAAGTAGGAGGACGGGGGCGAAGTCCTACAATGAGCAGTTCTTC	CASSVSRRTGAKSYNEQFF
TRBV7-2	TRBJ1-5	NA	NA	TGTGCCAGCAGCTGGGGCCCTTATAGCAATCAGCCCCAGCATTTT	CASSWGPYSNQPQHF
TRBV28	TRBJ1-2	NA	TRBD1	TGTGCCAGCAGTTTATTAACAGGGGGCTTCGGCTACACCTTC	CASSLLTGGFGYTF
TRBV19	TRBJ2-3	NA	NA	TGTGCCAGTAGTATAAGGGGCAGGGACAAAGCATCTAGCACAGATACGCAGTATTTT	CASSIRGRDKASSTDTQYF
TRBV19	TRBJ1-1	NA	NA	TGTGCCAGTAGTTTCCGGGGCGCGGGCACTGAAGCTTTCTTT	CASSFRGAGTEAFF
TRBV5-1	TRBJ2-6	NA	NA	TGCGCCAGCAGCTGGGGTGGGGCAGGCCACTCTGGGGCCAACGTCCTGACTTTC	CASSWGGAGHSGANVLTF
TRBV27	TRBJ1-1	NA	NA	TGTGCCAGCAGCCGACGTCCCCTCTTGAACACTGAAGCTTTCTTT	CASSRRPLLNTEAFF
TRBV27	TRBJ1-4	NA	NA	TGTGCCAGCAGCGGGGCCGGGCAGACCCTACGGGGGGAAAAACTGTTTTTT	CASSGAGQTLRGEKLFF
TRBV28	TRBJ2-7	NA	NA	TGTGCCAGCAGCTTCCACCGGGGCCCGCCCTACGAGCAGTACTTC	CASSFHRGPPYEQYF
TRBV4-2	TRBJ2-2	NA	TRBD1	TGTGCCAGCAGCCAACTCCGAGGGACAGGGTCCGGGGAGCTGTTTTTT	CASSQLRGTGSGELFF
TRBV11-2	TRBJ2-7	NA	NA	TGTGCCAGCAGCTTAGAGCAGGGACCCCAACTCGAGCAGTACTTC	CASSLEQGPQLEQYF
TRBV6-1	TRBJ2-5	NA	TRBD1	TGTGCCAGCAGTGAAGCCGGGACAGTGGGGTTCCGGACCCAGTACTTC	CASSEAGTVGFRTQYF
TRBV15	TRBJ2-7	NA	TRBD1	TGTGCCACCAGCAGTATCTCCCCCGGACAGGGAAGGAACGAGCAGTACTTC	CATSSISPGQGRNEQYF
TRBV6-4	TRBJ1-5	NA	TRBD1	TGTGCCAGCAGGGAACCGGGACAGCCACGGAGGTCCCAGCATTTT	CASREPGQPRRSQHF
TRBV28	TRBJ1-2	once	TRBD1	TGTGCCAGCAGTTTATCTCATAGGGGGCGCGACTATGGCTACACCTTC	CASSLSHRGRDYGYTF
TRBV6-6	TRBJ1-3	NA	NA	TGTGCCAGCAGTTACAGTCCAGAGGGGGCTGGAAACACCATATATTTT	CASSYSPEGAGNTIYF
TRBV18	TRBJ2-5	NA	NA	TGTGCCAGCTCTGACAGCCTCCAAGAGACCCAGTACTTC	CASSDSLQETQYF
TRBV30	TRBJ1-4	NA	NA	TGTGCCTGGAGCCGGAACAGGGTATCTAATGAAAAACTGTTTTTT	CAWSRNRVSNEKLFF
TRBV7-9	TRBJ1-3	NA	NA	TGTGCCAGCAGCTTTTTGGGTTTACCAACTGGAAACACCATATATTTT	CASSFLGLPTGNTIYF
TRBV2	TRBJ2-5	NA	TRBD1	TGTGCCAGCAGCCCTGACAGGGGGAGAGAGACCCAGTACTTC	CASSPDRGRETQYF
TRBV7-2	TRBJ1-4	NA	NA	TGTGCCAGCAGCTTAATACATAGTAATGAAAAACTGTTTTTT	CASSLIHSNEKLFF
TRBV7-8	TRBJ2-5	NA	NA	TGTGCCAGCAAGAGGGACGGCGCAGGGACCCAGTACTTC	CASKRDGAGTQYF